These 7 T cell receptor beta chains were sequenced from one sample in a study of cytomegalovirus exposure and HLA in healthy donors. The primer mix had 60 Vbeta and 13 Jbeta primers. Assay: immunoSEQ multiplex PCR; the TCRdb copy retains only in-frame clones and omits some. The sample includes about 57,000 clones, just under 75% of them seen just once. Input material: PBMCs. Receptors originate from a man younger than 45 in good health and CMV-seropositive.

The chain combines TRBV28 with TRBJ2-1; 10 bases map to TRBD1. The CDR3 has 15 amino acids. Losses at the gene ends were 6 bases for V and 4 bases for J; bases not matched to a gene: 6. CDR1 is MDHEN and CDR2 is SYDVKM in the germline V gene. CDR3 sequence reads: CASSSAGQGYNEQFF. In DNA, the CDR3 is TGTGCCAGCAGCTCCGCGGGACAGGGGTACAATGAGCAGTTCTTC.

The gene calls are TRBV4-3 and TRBJ1-6; D is unclear. This CDR3 comprises 13 residues. In germline, CDR1 is LGHNA, CDR2 YSLEER. V was cut by 4 bases and J by 10 bases, with 11 bases left in between. The CDR3 DNA reads TGCGCCAGCAGCCGAGATGTCGGGTCACCCCTCCACTTT. Amino acid sequence: CASSRDVGSPLHF.

This clone is classed as medium-sized (0.01 to 0.1%). The gene calls are TRBV7-2 and TRBJ1-4, with 7 positions matching TRBD1. Looked up from germline, CDR1 is SGHTA and CDR2 is FQGNSA. V lost 5 bases to trimming and J lost 9 bases; unmatched junction nucleotides: 15. The CDR3 is made up of 16 amino acids. The DNA for the CDR3 is TGTGCCAGCAGCCCCCTTTCCGAGACAGGGCAAAAAAAACTGTTTTTT. Residues: CASSPLSETGQKKLFF.

The chain recombines TRBV7-2 with TRBJ2-7, with TRBD2 as a possible D gene (5 bases). This CDR3 contains 16 residues. The ends were cut back, 5 bases at V and 9 bases at J, with 26 bases in the middle. The germline CDR1 and CDR2 sequences are SGHTA and FQGNSA. CDR3 in amino acids: CASSPEPLAAGFGQYF. DNA for the CDR3: TGTGCCAGCAGCCCCGAACCCCTAGCCGCCGGCTTTGGGCAGTACTTC.

This clone was detected only a few times. Other DNA sequences in the sample encode the same CDR3. The rearrangement uses TRBV4-3 and TRBJ1-5; D may be TRBD1 (6 bases). V was pared by 0 bases and J by 2 bases, with 11 bases between. CDR1 is LGHNA, CDR2 YSLEER, per germline. The CDR3 runs to 16 residues. The CDR3 loop reads CASSQDLRGGNQPQHF. DNA for the CDR3: TGCGCCAGCAGCCAAGACCTCAGGGGAGGCAATCAGCCCCAGCATTTT.

This clone came up a few times. CDR3 in DNA: TGCGCCAGCAGCCGAGACAGGGTTTGGCCCTACGAGCAGTACTTC. Its protein is CASSRDRVWPYEQYF. The chain couples TRBV4-3 to TRBJ2-7, with TRBD1 matching 7 bases. With 4 bases clipped from V and 2 bases from J, the junction kept 8 bases outside the gene matches. The CDR3 loop spans 15 amino acids. Germline V gene sequence: CDR1 LGHNA, CDR2 YSLEER.

The V and J genes are TRBV10-3 and TRBJ1-3; 11 bases match TRBD1. The CDR3 consists of 16 residues. The germline gives CDR1 ENHRY, CDR2 SYGVKD. J gave up 0 bases and V 4 bases, and 2 bases lay outside the gene matches. For the CDR3, the DNA is TGTGCCATCAGTGCCGGGACAGGGGGCTCTGGAAACACCATATATTTT. It specifies CAISAGTGGSGNTIYF.